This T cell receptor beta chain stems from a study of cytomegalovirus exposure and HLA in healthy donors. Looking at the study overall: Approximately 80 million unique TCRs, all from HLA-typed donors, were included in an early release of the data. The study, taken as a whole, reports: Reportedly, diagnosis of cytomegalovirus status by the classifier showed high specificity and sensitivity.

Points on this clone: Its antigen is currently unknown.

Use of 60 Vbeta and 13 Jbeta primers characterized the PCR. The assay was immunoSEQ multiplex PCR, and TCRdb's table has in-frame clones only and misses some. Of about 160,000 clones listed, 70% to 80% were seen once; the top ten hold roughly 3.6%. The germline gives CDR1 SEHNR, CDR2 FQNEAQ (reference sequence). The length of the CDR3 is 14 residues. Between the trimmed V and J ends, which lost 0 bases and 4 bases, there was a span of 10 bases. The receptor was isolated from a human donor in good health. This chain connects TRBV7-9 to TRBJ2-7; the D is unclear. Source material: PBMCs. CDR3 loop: CASSLAQLEYEQYF. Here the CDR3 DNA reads TGTGCCAGCAGCTTAGCCCAGCTAGAATACGAGCAGTACTTC. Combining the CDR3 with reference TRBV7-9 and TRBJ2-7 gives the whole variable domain DTGVSQNPRHKITKRGQNVTFRCDPISEHNRLYWYRQTLGQGPEFLTYFQNEAQLEKSRLLSDRFSAERPKGSFSTLEIQRTEQGDSAMYLCASSLAQLEYEQYFGPGTRLTVT.